The 28 T cell receptor beta chains below all came from one sample that was sequenced in a study of blood T cell repertoires in COVID-19 (dated by TCRdb to between 2020 and 2021). Library preparation used the immunoSEQ multiplex PCR assay. Sourced from immuneACCESS, this table was stored by TCRdb with only in-frame sequences that have V and J called. A share of the clones is absent; for the studies checked, an unresolved V gene accounts for under half, and the remainder has no known explanation. This sample is represented by roughly 84,000 clones; 75% to 85% of them were singletons. The top ten clones comprise about a third of the sample. Sequencing was performed on peripheral blood. These receptors all stem from a man aged 60 to 75 with COVID-19, enrolled during active disease.

V usage is TRBV2 and J usage is TRBJ1-2; possible D gene TRBD1, 5 bases. The CDR3 is 16 residues long. V gave up 2 bases and J gave up 4 bases, with 17 bases separating them. Germline lookup yields CDR1 SNHLY and CDR2 FYNNEI. The CDR3 coding sequence is TGTGCCAGCAGTGAATTTATGCAGGGCCAGTCCTATGGCTACACCTTC. It is translated as CASSEFMQGQSYGYTF.

V and J are TRBV15 and TRBJ2-3; D might be TRBD2 (6 bases). The V end lost 2 bases, the J end lost 3 bases, and 12 bases lay between the germline ends. The length of the CDR3 is 15 residues. Germline V gene data show CDR1 as LNHNV and CDR2 as YYDKDF (reference sequence). CDR3 in DNA: TGTGCCACCAGCAGATCCCGGGACTCAACAGATACGCAGTATTTT. Translated: CATSRSRDSTDTQYF.

The chain recombines TRBV11-3 with TRBJ2-3; no firm D call. Germline CDR1 SGHNT, CDR2 YENEEA. Trimming took off 4 bases at V and 0 bases at J, with 8 bases between the two ends. The CDR3 extends over 14 amino acids. For the CDR3, the DNA is TGTGCCAGCAGCTCCGACTCTAGCACAGATACGCAGTATTTT. Protein product: CASSSDSSTDTQYF.

DNA of the CDR3: TGTGCCAGCAGCCCCACTAGCGGGGGGGCCTCCGGGGAGCTGTTTTTT. Protein: CASSPTSGGASGELFF. The rearrangement joins TRBV3-1 (or the pseudogene TRBV3-2) to TRBJ2-2; TRBD2 agrees at 13 bases. The germline V gene has CDR1 LGHDT and CDR2 YNNKEL (reference sequence). V shed 4 bases and J 6 bases; nucleotides not matched to a gene: 5. The CDR3 totals 16 residues.

V gene TRBV30 combines with J gene TRBJ1-5; D is possibly TRBD1 (5 bases). The V gene lost 2 bases and the J gene lost 0 bases, with 20 bases spanning the gap. Germline V gene sequence: CDR1 GTSNPN, CDR2 SVGIG (reference sequence). The CDR3 runs to 18 residues. The CDR3 loop reads CAWSYPGGGAYSNQPQHF. The CDR3 nucleotides read TGTGCCTGGAGTTACCCGGGGGGAGGTGCTTATAGCAATCAGCCCCAGCATTTT.

The CDR3 bases are TGTGCCAGCAGCTTGGGAGTACCCCTTCAGACCCAGTACTTC. Its translation is CASSLGVPLQTQYF. The gene calls are TRBV5-4 and TRBJ2-5; D gene unclear. The V gene lost 0 bases and the J gene lost 6 bases, with 12 bases spanning the gap. Germline V gene sequence: CDR1 SGHNT, CDR2 YYREEE (reference sequence). The CDR3 runs to 14 residues.

V gene TRBV9 combines with J gene TRBJ1-2, with D possibly matching TRBD1 (6 bases). V shed 3 bases and J shed 5 bases, with 23 bases lying between them. Looked up from germline, CDR1 is SGDLS and CDR2 is YYNGEE. CDR3 length equals 17 residues. The DNA for the CDR3 is TGTGCCAGCAGCGGACACGTCACAGGGAAAGTAGGGTATGGCTACACCTTC. This gives the protein CASSGHVTGKVGYGYTF.

The V call is TRBV6-5, the J call TRBJ1-1; D is unclear. There are 14 residues in the CDR3. V lost 8 bases and J lost 5, with 18 bases in between. The germline V gene has CDR1 MNHEY and CDR2 SVGAGI. This CDR3 reads CASVDEGKGTEAFF. The CDR3 DNA reads as TGTGCCAGCGTTGACGAGGGAAAAGGAACTGAAGCTTTCTTT.

The CDR3 nucleotides are TGTGCCAGCAGCCGGGGACAGGGGGGCACAGATACGCAGTATTTT. It codes for CASSRGQGGTDTQYF. This chain joins TRBV6-5 and TRBJ2-3; 11 nucleotides line up with TRBD1. The CDR3 covers 15 residues. Germline V gene sequence: CDR1 MNHEY, CDR2 SVGAGI. V lost 6 bases and J lost 1; bases outside the gene matches: 3.

This chain links TRBV19 with TRBJ1-3; possible D gene TRBD1, 6 bases. Germline CDR1 reads LNHDA; CDR2 reads SQIVND (reference sequence). The CDR3 contains 14 residues. Trimming removed 6 bases from V and 4 bases from J, with 13 bases in between. CDR3 residues: CASRQNREGNTIYF. CDR3 DNA: TGTGCCAGTAGACAAAACAGGGAAGGAAACACCATATATTTT.

The rearrangement links TRBV27 to TRBJ2-3, with TRBD2 matching 9 bases. The germline V gene encodes CDR1 MNHEY and CDR2 SMNVEV (reference sequence). The CDR3 extends over 17 amino acids. V was clipped by 0 bases and J by 5 bases; unmatched bases: 9. As DNA, the CDR3 is TGTGCCAGCAGTTTATCAGCTAGCGGGGTTATAGGAGATACGCAGTATTTT. It specifies CASSLSASGVIGDTQYF.

V gene TRBV4-1 combines with J gene TRBJ2-3; 8 bases line up with TRBD2. Germline CDR1 reads MGHRA; CDR2 reads YSYEKL. The CDR3 runs to 20 residues. With V trimmed by 1 base and J by 3 bases, 18 bases remained unmatched. The CDR3 reads CASSQGSRASGPRRTDTQYF. CDR3 DNA sequence: TGCGCCAGCAGCCAAGGGAGTCGGGCTAGCGGGCCTCGGAGGACAGATACGCAGTATTTT.

In regard to this clone: The junction shows a germline mismatch at one end, possibly a read error. The chain combines TRBV18 with TRBJ2-2; weak D call: TRBD1 (5 bases). The germline V gene has CDR1 KGHSH and CDR2 LQKENI. There are 14 residues in the CDR3. The CDR3 DNA reads TGTGCCAGCTCACCTTCGAAGTCGGGCAGGGAACTGTTTTTT. Amino acids: CASSPSKSGRELFF.

This chain connects TRBV15 to TRBJ2-7, with TRBD1 matching 10 bases. CDR3 size: 16 residues. CDR1 and CDR2 (germline): LNHNV, YYDKDF (reference sequence). The V segment lost 1 base and the J segment 5 bases; nucleotides outside the gene matches: 8. In nucleotides, the CDR3 is TGTGCCACCAGCAGAGGCTGGGGACAGGGGCCCGACGAGCAGTACTTC. Protein product: CATSRGWGQGPDEQYF.

This rearrangement joins TRBV7-3 to TRBJ1-1; weak D call: TRBD1 (5 bases). V lost 5 bases and J lost 10, with 17 bases in between. From germline, CDR1 is SGHTA and CDR2 FQGTGA. There are 13 residues in the CDR3. CDR3 protein: CASSPGGSTVAFF. CDR3 sequence (DNA): TGTGCCAGCAGCCCCGGGGGGTCCACGGTAGCTTTCTTT.

This clone is a singleton in its sample. The V gene is TRBV9, the J gene TRBJ2-3; 9 bases line up with TRBD2. Germline V gene lookup returns CDR1 SGDLS and CDR2 YYNGEE. Losses at the gene ends were 3 bases for V and 0 bases for J; bases not matched to a gene: 2. The CDR3 has 15 amino acids. CDR3 amino acids: CASSASGTSTDTQYF. For the CDR3, the DNA is TGTGCCAGCAGCGCTAGCGGGACTAGCACAGATACGCAGTATTTT.

The CDR3 coding sequence is TGTGCCATCCGGGGGGACACAGATACGCAGTATTTT. This sequence encodes CAIRGDTDTQYF. V and J are TRBV10-3 and TRBJ2-3; TRBD2 matches 7 bases. From germline, CDR1 is ENHRY and CDR2 SYGVKD. The CDR3 runs to 12 residues. Trimming removed 8 bases from V and 2 bases from J; junction bases left unmatched: 1.

J is TRBJ1-5 and V is TRBV6-1; D not resolved. Trimming shortened V by 2 bases and J by 7 bases, and 9 bases separated the two germline ends. The CDR3 contains 13 residues. Germline CDR1 MNHNS, CDR2 SASEGT. In DNA form, the CDR3 reads TGTGCCAGCAGTGAAAACAGAAAGCAGCCCCAGCATTTT. Translated: CASSENRKQPQHF.

This chain links TRBV30 with TRBJ1-2, with 8 bases aligning to TRBD1. CDR1 is GTSNPN, CDR2 SVGIG, per germline (reference sequence). The CDR3 totals 12 residues. V shed 5 bases and J 6 bases; nucleotides not matched to a gene: 5. The CDR3 DNA reads as TGTGCCTGGTCAGGGACAGGACATGGCTACACCTTC. Its protein is CAWSGTGHGYTF.

The V call is TRBV11-3, the J call TRBJ2-7; weak D call: TRBD1 (6 bases). Germline lookup yields CDR1 SGHNT and CDR2 YENEEA. The CDR3 totals 14 residues. With 3 bases removed from V and 4 bases from J, the gap between germline ends came to 13 bases. CDR3 bases: TGTGCCAGCAGCTTCTTCAGGGGTGGTTACGAGCAGTACTTC. Amino acids: CASSFFRGGYEQYF. Drawing the rest from reference TRBV11-3 and TRBJ2-7, the complete variable domain is EAGVVQSPRYKIIEKKQPVAFWCNPISGHNTLYWYLQNLGQGPELLIRYENEEAVDDSQLPKDRFSAERLKGVDSTLKIQPAELGDSAVYLCASSFFRGGYEQYFGPGTRLTVT.

This sequence joins TRBV14 and TRBJ2-1; 9 nucleotides line up with TRBD2. CDR1 SGHDN and CDR2 FVKESK come from the germline V gene. The length of the CDR3 is 18 residues. With V trimmed by 0 bases and J by 7 bases, 13 bases remained unmatched. In nucleotides, the CDR3 is TGTGCCAGCAGCCAAGATGTTCGGCGGGAGGGCCGCTGGAATGAGCAGTTCTTC. This encodes CASSQDVRREGRWNEQFF.

The chain uses TRBV3-1 (or the pseudogene TRBV3-2) and TRBJ1-2; D not certain. Germline values: CDR1 LGHDT, CDR2 YNNKEL (reference sequence). The V end lost 3 bases, the J end lost 1 base, and 12 bases lay between the germline ends. The CDR3 is 15 residues long. The CDR3 sequence: CASSHGTILNYGYTF. In DNA, the CDR3 is TGTGCCAGCAGCCACGGTACGATTCTTAACTATGGCTACACCTTC.

This clone was seen a handful of times. At the DNA level, this CDR3 is encoded by other sequences in the same sample as well. The chain couples TRBV19 to TRBJ1-5; D possibly corresponds to TRBD1 (6 bases). This CDR3 contains 14 residues. The V end lost 1 base, the J end lost 5 bases, and 9 bases lay between the germline ends. CDR1 LNHDA and CDR2 SQIVND come from the germline V gene (reference sequence). The CDR3 region has the DNA TGTGCCAGTAGTATAGGAGGGGGTTATCAGCCCCAGCATTTT. This sequence encodes CASSIGGGYQPQHF. Using reference TRBV19 and TRBJ1-5 for the parts outside the CDR3, the full variable domain is DGGITQSPKYLFRKEGQNVTLSCEQNLNHDAMYWYRQDPGQGLRLIYYSQIVNDFQKGDIAEGYSVSREKKESFPLTVTSAQKNPTAFYLCASSIGGGYQPQHFGDGTRLSIL.

V usage is TRBV7-9 and J usage is TRBJ2-2, with TRBD1 identical over 10 bases. From germline, CDR1 is SEHNR and CDR2 FQNEAQ (reference sequence). The CDR3 spans 16 residues. The J segment lost 1 base and the V segment lost 5 bases, leaving 4 bases of the junction unmatched. The CDR3 nucleotides are TGTGCCAGCAGCCGACAGGGGGCATTGAACACCGGGGAGCTGTTTTTT. It codes for CASSRQGALNTGELFF.

V usage is TRBV11-2 and J usage is TRBJ2-2, with D perhaps TRBD1 (6 bases). Germline-derived CDR1 and CDR2 are SGHAT and FQNNGV. V was clipped by 0 bases and J by 8 bases, with 28 bases between them. The CDR3 length is 20 residues. DNA for the CDR3: TGTGCCAGCAGCTTAGATGAAAGGCGGACAGCAGGGCCCCCACCGGGGGAGCTGTTTTTT. It specifies CASSLDERRTAGPPPGELFF.

The V and J genes are TRBV2 and TRBJ1-4, with 7 bases that match TRBD1. CDR3 length: 16 amino acids. The V gene's germline CDR1 is SNHLY and CDR2 FYNNEI. V trimming: 6 bases; J trimming: 5 bases; junction bases outside the gene matches: 12. CDR3 sequence: CASRPSRGTENEKLFF. The CDR3 coding sequence is TGTGCCAGCAGACCCAGCCGGGGGACAGAGAATGAAAAACTGTTTTTT.

The chain uses TRBV19 and TRBJ1-5; 7 bases are shared with TRBD1. The CDR3 spans 17 residues. CDR1 and CDR2 (germline): LNHDA, SQIVND (reference sequence). V shed 5 bases, J shed 3 bases, and the junction held 13 bases outside the gene matches. CDR3 residues: CASSGPGGSSANQPQHF. As DNA, the CDR3 is TGTGCCAGTAGTGGACCAGGGGGAAGTTCGGCCAATCAGCCCCAGCATTTT.

The chain links TRBV2 to TRBJ2-2; weak D call: TRBD1 (5 bases). Germline loops: CDR1 SNHLY, CDR2 FYNNEI. This CDR3 has 15 residues. The V gene lost 6 bases and the J gene lost 4 bases, with 15 bases spanning the gap. CDR3 bases: TGTGCCAGCAGGGTGCAGGGCCCGAGCACCGGGGAGCTGTTTTTT. Amino acids: CASRVQGPSTGELFF.